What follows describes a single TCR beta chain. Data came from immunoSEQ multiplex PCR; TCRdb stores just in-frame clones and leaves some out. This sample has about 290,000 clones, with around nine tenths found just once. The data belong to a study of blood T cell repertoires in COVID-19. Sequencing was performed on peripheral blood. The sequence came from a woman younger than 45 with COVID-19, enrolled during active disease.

The CDR3 DNA is TGTGCCAGTAGTATTTTTTTCTATGGGTCGGTAGCCAAGCGGGATGGATCTTTGCTGCAGCCCCAGCATTTT. It encodes CASSIFFYGSVAKRDGSLLQPQHF. This chain uses TRBV19 with TRBJ1-5; D unresolved. Germline V CDR1 and CDR2: LNHDA, SQIVND (reference sequence). V was shortened by 3 bases and J by 7 bases, with 43 bases between the two germline ends. The CDR3 is 24 amino acids.